The next 25 T cell receptor beta chains were all read from a single sample in a study of cytomegalovirus exposure and HLA in healthy donors. 60 Vbeta and 13 Jbeta primers were used in PCR. Only in-frame clones appear in the TCRdb table, and some are missing; sequencing was by immunoSEQ multiplex PCR. The sample comprises some 120,000 clones, 65% to 85% of which are singletons, and approximately 1.2% rests with the top ten. The specimen sequenced was PBMCs. The origin of the receptors is a man over 45 in good health and CMV-seronegative.

CDR3 in DNA: TGTGCCAGCAGTACAGGGGCCACCGGGGAGCTGTTTTTT. Translation: CASSTGATGELFF. This rearrangement joins TRBV28 to TRBJ2-2, with TRBD1 identical over 7 bases. The V gene end was trimmed by 5 bases and the J gene end by 4 bases; junction bases not matched to a gene: 1. Per the germline V gene, CDR1 is MDHEN and CDR2 is SYDVKM. The CDR3 has 13 residues. The variable domain in full, with the rest retrieved from reference TRBV28 and TRBJ2-2, is DVKVTQSSRYLVKRTGEKVFLECVQDMDHENMFWYRQDPGLGLRLIYFSYDVKMKEKGDIPEGYSVSREKKERFSLILESASTNQTSMYLCASSTGATGELFFGEGSRLTVL.

This chain connects TRBV25-1 to TRBJ2-7; 7 nucleotides agree with TRBD2. Germline CDR1 MGHDK, CDR2 SYGVNS. The CDR3 runs to 15 residues. V lost 3 bases to trimming and J lost 0 bases; unmatched junction nucleotides: 5. Here the CDR3 reads CASSEQRDNSYEQYF. CDR3 coding DNA: TGTGCCAGCAGTGAGCAGCGGGATAACTCCTACGAGCAGTACTTC.

This clone was counted a single time. The chain joins TRBV7-6 to TRBJ2-1, with 10 bases that match TRBD2. Germline CDR1 and CDR2: SGHVS and FNYEAQ. The CDR3 extends over 14 amino acids. J lost 8 bases, V lost 5 bases, and 6 bases had no gene match. Here the CDR3 reads CASSPGTSVDEQFF. The CDR3 region has the DNA TGTGCCAGCAGCCCCGGGACTAGCGTGGATGAGCAGTTCTTC. The full variable domain, rest sourced from reference TRBV7-6 and TRBJ2-1, is GAGVSQSPRYKVTKRGQDVALRCDPISGHVSLYWYRQALGQGPEFLTYFNYEAQQDKSGLPNDRFSAERPEGSISTLTIQRTEQRDSAMYRCASSPGTSVDEQFFGPGTRLTVL.

This chain uses TRBV28 with TRBJ1-6; D is unclear. From germline, CDR1 is MDHEN and CDR2 SYDVKM. The CDR3 runs to 14 residues. The ends were cut back, 3 bases at V and 9 bases at J, with 12 bases in the middle. The CDR3 DNA reads TGTGCCAGCAGTTTCGGACTAGGAATTTCACCCCTCCACTTT. It encodes CASSFGLGISPLHF.

The rearrangement joins TRBV11-2 to TRBJ2-1; 9 bases fit TRBD2. This CDR3 has 15 residues. V lost 5 bases, J lost 9 bases, and 11 bases stayed unmatched. The germline V gene has CDR1 SGHAT and CDR2 FQNNGV. The CDR3 coding sequence is TGTGCCAGCAGCCAGGGGGTAGCGGGAGCTTCTGAGCAGTTCTTC. Translating it yields CASSQGVAGASEQFF.

Turning to this clone: Other DNA sequences within the sample encode an identical CDR3. This sequence joins TRBV6-5 and TRBJ2-7; D might be TRBD1 (7 bases). Trimming left V 5 bases short and J 4 bases short, with 18 bases between. This CDR3 spans 15 amino acids. Germline CDR1 is MNHEY and CDR2 is SVGAGI. The CDR3 region is CASSGASTGRYEQYF. In DNA, the CDR3 is TGTGCCAGCAGTGGGGCTTCGACAGGGAGGTACGAGCAGTACTTC.

The rearrangement joins TRBV27 to TRBJ1-2; TRBD1 matches 7 bases. Germline assignment: CDR1 MNHEY and CDR2 SMNVEV (reference sequence). The CDR3 consists of 13 residues. After removal of 6 bases from V and 4 bases from J, the junction contained 5 bases not matched to a gene. CDR3 bases: TGTGCCAGCAGGACGACAGGGTCCTATGGCTACACCTTC. It encodes CASRTTGSYGYTF.

The rearrangement uses TRBV28 and TRBJ1-2; 8 bases match TRBD1. The germline V gene has CDR1 MDHEN and CDR2 SYDVKM. The CDR3 loop spans 16 amino acids. The J segment lost 3 bases and the V segment lost 3 bases, leaving 9 bases of the junction unmatched. The CDR3 reads CASSFADRAYYYGYTF. CDR3 DNA sequence: TGTGCCAGCAGTTTTGCGGACAGGGCGTACTACTATGGCTACACCTTC.

The chain uses TRBV4-3 and TRBJ2-7, with TRBD2 as a possible D gene (5 bases). This CDR3 is built from 14 residues. Trimming took 1 base from V and 3 from J, leaving 10 bases between them. Germline CDR1 reads LGHNA; CDR2 reads YSLEER. CDR3: CASSQVESGYEQYF. CDR3 DNA: TGCGCCAGCAGCCAAGTAGAAAGCGGCTACGAGCAGTACTTC.

The gene calls are TRBV4-3 and TRBJ2-2; no firm D call. Germline loops: CDR1 LGHNA, CDR2 YSLEER. The CDR3 spans 15 residues. V lost 0 bases to trimming and J lost 3 bases, with 8 bases between them. The CDR3 DNA sequence: TGCGCCAGCAGCCAAGAAGCCCGATACACCGGGGAGCTGTTTTTT. It specifies CASSQEARYTGELFF.

As concerns this clone: At one boundary the junction diverges from the germline segment, which might be a read error. The chain links TRBV7-7 to TRBJ2-3; the D gene is possibly TRBD1 (7 bases). Germline V lookup: CDR1 SSHAT, CDR2 FNYEAQ (reference sequence). There are 15 residues in the CDR3. The CDR3 reads CASSPGGNLPDTQYF. DNA of the CDR3: TGTGCTAGCAGCCCAGGGGGGAACCTCCCCGATACGCAGTATTTT.

This clone appeared once. This chain connects TRBV13 to TRBJ2-1; TRBD1 matches at 7 bases. Losses at the gene ends were 5 bases for V and 3 bases for J; bases not matched to a gene: 4. This CDR3 is built from 14 residues. Per germline, CDR1 PRHDT and CDR2 FYEKMQ (reference sequence). The CDR3 DNA reads TGTGCCAGCAGCCCCGGGACAGACTACAATGAGCAGTTCTTC. Encoded protein: CASSPGTDYNEQFF. The whole variable domain, filled in from reference TRBV13 and TRBJ2-1, reads AAGVIQSPRHLIKEKRETATLKCYPIPRHDTVYWYQQGPGQDPQFLISFYEKMQSDKGSIPDRFSAQQFSDYHSELNMSSLELGDSALYFCASSPGTDYNEQFFGPGTRLTVL.

This clone was seen a single time. V and J are TRBV15 and TRBJ2-5; 8 bases line up with TRBD1. The closer fit of TRBJ2-7 to the DNA end suggests the J call may be wrong. The CDR3 is 14 amino acids. Germline V CDR1 and CDR2: LNHNV, YYDKDF (reference sequence). CDR3 region: CATSRGQAFYEQYF. In DNA form, the CDR3 reads TGTGCCACCAGCAGGGGACAGGCCTTCTACGAGCAGTACTTC.

The genes are TRBV7-4 and TRBJ2-4; weak D call: TRBD1 (5 bases). The ends were cut back, 5 bases at V and 0 bases at J, with 20 bases in the middle. The CDR3 loop spans 18 amino acids. CDR1 is SGHVT, CDR2 SQSDAQ, per germline. This CDR3 reads CASSPRQGADLAKNIQYF. In nucleotides, the CDR3 is TGTGCCAGCAGCCCCCGACAAGGGGCCGATCTAGCCAAAAACATTCAGTACTTC.

This clone was found once. V gene TRBV5-1 combines with J gene TRBJ2-5; unclear D gene. Deletions cut 5 bases from V and 4 bases from J, with 15 bases between. The CDR3 runs 14 residues. CDR1 SGHRS and CDR2 YFSETQ come from the germline V gene. The CDR3 sequence is CASSRYESRETQYF. The CDR3 coding sequence is TGCGCCAGCAGTCGGTATGAGTCGAGAGAGACCCAGTACTTC.

This clone is a singleton in its sample. V gene TRBV30 combines with J gene TRBJ2-3; D perhaps matches TRBD2 (5 bases). The germline CDR1 and CDR2 sequences are GTSNPN and SVGIG (reference sequence). The V end lost 6 bases, the J end lost 2 bases, and 24 bases lay between the germline ends. The CDR3 spans 17 residues. CDR3 amino acids: CACASKRTRGITDTQYF. The CDR3 region has the DNA TGTGCCTGCGCCTCGAAGAGGACGCGAGGGATCACAGATACGCAGTATTTT. Variable domain in full (rest from reference TRBV30 and TRBJ2-3): SQTIHQWPATLVQPVGSPLSLECTVEGTSNPNLYWYRQAAGRGLQLLFYSVGIGQISSEVPQNLSASRPQDRQFILSSKKLLLSDSGFYLCACASKRTRGITDTQYFGPGTRLTVL.

J is TRBJ2-3 and V is TRBV6-1; D is uncertain. V was shortened by 2 bases and J by 3 bases, with 6 bases between the two germline ends. The CDR3 length is 13 residues. Looked up from germline, CDR1 is MNHNS and CDR2 is SASEGT. CDR3 amino acids: CASSEPGTDTQYF. The DNA of the CDR3 is TGTGCCAGCAGTGAACCAGGAACAGATACGCAGTATTTT.

This chain connects TRBV28 to TRBJ1-5, with TRBD1 matching 8 bases. The V gene end was trimmed by 2 bases and the J gene end by 7 bases; junction bases not matched to a gene: 10. The CDR3 runs to 16 residues. Germline values: CDR1 MDHEN, CDR2 SYDVKM. The CDR3 reads CASSLSFQGARQPQHF. The CDR3 nucleotides read TGTGCCAGCAGTTTAAGTTTTCAGGGGGCGAGGCAGCCCCAGCATTTT.

This chain joins TRBV10-3 and TRBJ2-3; 12 bases are a match to TRBD2. With V trimmed by 4 bases and J by 5 bases, 7 bases remained unmatched. Per the germline V gene, CDR1 is ENHRY and CDR2 is SYGVKD. The CDR3 totals 16 residues. CDR3: CAISGASGRAGDTQYF. Written as DNA, the CDR3 is TGTGCCATCAGTGGGGCTAGCGGGAGGGCTGGAGATACGCAGTATTTT.

This clone rates as medium-sized. J is TRBJ1-1 and V is TRBV5-1; 7 nucleotides align to TRBD1. V gave up 6 bases and J gave up 0 bases; unmatched junction bases: 8. The CDR3 runs to 15 residues. CDR1 is SGHRS and CDR2 is YFSETQ in the germline V gene. As DNA, the CDR3 is TGCGCCAGCAAGCTTGGGGACAGCATGAACACTGAAGCTTTCTTT. Translating it yields CASKLGDSMNTEAFF.

The gene calls are TRBV7-3 and TRBJ2-3; maybe TRBD1 (6 bases). The V and J ends lost 5 bases and 3 bases respectively, with 15 bases between them. Looked up from germline, CDR1 is SGHTA and CDR2 is FQGTGA. The CDR3 runs to 15 residues. Written as DNA, the CDR3 is TGTGCCAGCAGCCCCACAGGGAGAGGAACAGATACGCAGTATTTT. The encoded protein is CASSPTGRGTDTQYF.

The chain is built from TRBV18 and TRBJ2-7; 8 bases fit TRBD1. Germline V lookup: CDR1 KGHSH, CDR2 LQKENI. The CDR3 has 17 amino acids. Trimming cost V 2 bases and J 0 bases; bases outside gene matches: 9. CDR3 amino acids: CASSPIVSTGGSYEQYF. The CDR3 region has the DNA TGTGCCAGCTCACCAATTGTTAGTACAGGGGGCTCCTACGAGCAGTACTTC.

The chain uses TRBV5-4 and TRBJ2-7; 9 nucleotides agree with TRBD2. Germline values: CDR1 SGHNT, CDR2 YYREEE (reference sequence). The trim removed 2 bases at V and 0 bases at J, leaving 9 bases unmatched. The CDR3 covers 17 residues. CDR3 bases: TGTGCCAGCAGCTTTGGCGGGAGGGCCTCCGGCTCCTACGAGCAGTACTTC. The encoded protein is CASSFGGRASGSYEQYF.

J is TRBJ2-5 and V is TRBV15; maybe TRBD2 (6 bases). This CDR3 region has 15 residues. The germline V gene encodes CDR1 LNHNV and CDR2 YYDKDF (reference sequence). V lost 0 bases and J 1 base, leaving 9 bases between the germline ends. The CDR3 DNA reads as TGTGCCACCAGCAGAGAGGGGGGAACCCAAGAGACCCAGTACTTC. As protein: CATSREGGTQETQYF.

The chain joins TRBV10-1 to TRBJ2-3; TRBD1 agrees at 8 bases. Germline V lookup: CDR1 WNHNN, CDR2 SYGVQD (reference sequence). The J segment lost 4 bases and the V segment lost 4 bases, leaving 10 bases of the junction unmatched. This CDR3 has 16 amino acids. The DNA for the CDR3 is TGCGCCAGCAGTGCCCAGGACAGGGAAGGCGCAGATACGCAGTATTTT. Translation gives CASSAQDREGADTQYF.